This TCR beta chain was found in a study of T cell responses to AZD1222 COVID-19 vaccine. The method was immunoSEQ multiplex PCR; TCRdb's version includes in-frame clones alone and lacks a portion of them. Of 110,000 to 150,000 clones in the sample, approximately 83% were seen once. The count of this clone is one. The J segment lost 1 base and the V segment lost 3 bases, leaving 8 bases of the junction unmatched. Germline V CDR1 and CDR2: SGHDN, FVKESK. The CDR3 sequence is 16 residues long. The sequenced sample was peripheral blood, obtained on day 0 of AZD1222 vaccination. The chain links TRBV14 to TRBJ1-1, with 7 bases identical to TRBD1. This clonotype was obtained from an adult in good health. Written as DNA, the CDR3 is TGTGCCAGCAGCCACCTTACAGGGGCCCCGAACACTGAAGCTTTCTTT. Protein product: CASSHLTGAPNTEAFF.